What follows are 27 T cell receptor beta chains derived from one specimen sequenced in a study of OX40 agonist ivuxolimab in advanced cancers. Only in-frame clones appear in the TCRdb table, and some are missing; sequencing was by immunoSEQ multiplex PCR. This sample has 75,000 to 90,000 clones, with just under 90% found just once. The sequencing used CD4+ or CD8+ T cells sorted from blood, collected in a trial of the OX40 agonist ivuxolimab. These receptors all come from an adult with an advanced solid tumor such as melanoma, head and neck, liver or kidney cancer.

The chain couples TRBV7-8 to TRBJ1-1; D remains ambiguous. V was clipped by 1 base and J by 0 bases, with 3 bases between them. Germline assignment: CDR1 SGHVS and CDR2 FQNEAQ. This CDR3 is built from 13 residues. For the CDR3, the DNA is TGTGCCAGCAGCTTAGGAATGAACACTGAAGCTTTCTTT. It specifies CASSLGMNTEAFF.

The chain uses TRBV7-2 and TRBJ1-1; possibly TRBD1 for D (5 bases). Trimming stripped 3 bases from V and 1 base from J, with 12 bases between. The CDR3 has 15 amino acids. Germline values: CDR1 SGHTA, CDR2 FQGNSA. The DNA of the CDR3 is TGTGCCAGCAGCTTGGGGGGGTCTGGGAACACTGAAGCTTTCTTT. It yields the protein CASSLGGSGNTEAFF.

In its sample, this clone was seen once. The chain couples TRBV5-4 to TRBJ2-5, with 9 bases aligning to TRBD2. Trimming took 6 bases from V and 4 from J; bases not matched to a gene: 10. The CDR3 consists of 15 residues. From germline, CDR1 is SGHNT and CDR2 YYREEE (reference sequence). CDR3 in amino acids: CASNLAGEGGETQYF. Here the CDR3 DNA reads TGTGCCAGCAACTTAGCGGGAGAGGGGGGAGAGACCCAGTACTTC.

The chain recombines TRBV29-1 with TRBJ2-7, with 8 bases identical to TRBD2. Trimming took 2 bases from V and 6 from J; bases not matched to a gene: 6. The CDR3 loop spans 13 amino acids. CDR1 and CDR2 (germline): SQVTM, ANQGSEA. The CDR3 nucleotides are TGCAGCGTTGAATTGGGGCTAGCGGGCGAGCAGTACTTC. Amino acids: CSVELGLAGEQYF.

The CDR3 reads CASSAETGNQPQHF. The DNA of the CDR3 is TGTGCCAGCAGTGCGGAAACAGGGAATCAGCCCCAGCATTTT. The chain links TRBV2 to TRBJ1-5; D is perhaps TRBD1 (6 bases). The CDR3 totals 14 residues. Looked up from germline, CDR1 is SNHLY and CDR2 is FYNNEI. With 4 bases removed from V and 4 bases from J, the gap between germline ends came to 11 bases.

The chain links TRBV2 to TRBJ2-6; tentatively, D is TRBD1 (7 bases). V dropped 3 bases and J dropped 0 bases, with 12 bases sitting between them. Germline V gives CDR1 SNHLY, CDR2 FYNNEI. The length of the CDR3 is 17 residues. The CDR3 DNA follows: TGTGCCAGCAGTGACAGGGGGGCCCTCTCTGGGGCCAACGTCCTGACTTTC. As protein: CASSDRGALSGANVLTF.

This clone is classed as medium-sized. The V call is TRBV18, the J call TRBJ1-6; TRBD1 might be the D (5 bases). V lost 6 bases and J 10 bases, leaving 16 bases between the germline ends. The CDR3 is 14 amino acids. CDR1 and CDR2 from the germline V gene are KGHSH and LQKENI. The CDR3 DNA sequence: TGTGCCAGCTCCAAATCGGGGGAACGGTCACCCCTCCACTTT. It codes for CASSKSGERSPLHF. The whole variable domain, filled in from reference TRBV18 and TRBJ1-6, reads NAGVMQNPRHLVRRRGQEARLRCSPMKGHSHVYWYRQLPEEGLKFMVYLQKENIIDESGMPKERFSAEFPKEGPSILRIQQVVRGDSAAYFCASSKSGERSPLHFGNGTRLTVT.

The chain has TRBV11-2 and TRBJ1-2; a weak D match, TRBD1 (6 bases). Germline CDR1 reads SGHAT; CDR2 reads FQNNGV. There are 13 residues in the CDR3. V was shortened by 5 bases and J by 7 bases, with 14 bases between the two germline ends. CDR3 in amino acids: CASSPGQSGGYTF. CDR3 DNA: TGTGCCAGCAGCCCTGGACAGTCTGGTGGCTACACCTTC.

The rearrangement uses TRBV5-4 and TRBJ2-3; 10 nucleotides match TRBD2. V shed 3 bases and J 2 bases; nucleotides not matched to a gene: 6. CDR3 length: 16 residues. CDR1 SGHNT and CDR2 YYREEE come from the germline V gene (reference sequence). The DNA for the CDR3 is TGTGCCAGCAGCTCACTACTAGCGGGGTCCACAGATACGCAGTATTTT. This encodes CASSSLLAGSTDTQYF.

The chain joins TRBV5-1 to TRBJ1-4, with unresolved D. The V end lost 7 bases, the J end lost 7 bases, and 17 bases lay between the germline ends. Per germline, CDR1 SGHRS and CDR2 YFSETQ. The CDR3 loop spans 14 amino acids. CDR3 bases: TGCGCCAGCCGGTCGCGGGCGTCGGGTGAAAAACTGTTTTTT. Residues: CASRSRASGEKLFF.

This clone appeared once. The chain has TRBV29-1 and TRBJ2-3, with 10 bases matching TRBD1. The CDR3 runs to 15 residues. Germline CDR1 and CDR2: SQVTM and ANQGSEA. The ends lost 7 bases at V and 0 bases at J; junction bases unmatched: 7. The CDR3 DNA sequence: TGCAGCGCACAGACAGGGGGCCGGAGCACAGATACGCAGTATTTT. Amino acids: CSAQTGGRSTDTQYF.

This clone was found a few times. The CDR3 region is CASMAGGSNTEAFF. Here the CDR3 DNA reads TGTGCCAGTATGGCAGGGGGGAGTAACACTGAAGCTTTCTTT. The V and J genes are TRBV19 and TRBJ1-1; 7 bases agree with TRBD1. Germline CDR1 LNHDA, CDR2 SQIVND (reference sequence). The ends lost 7 bases at V and 2 bases at J; junction bases unmatched: 7. The CDR3 runs to 14 residues.

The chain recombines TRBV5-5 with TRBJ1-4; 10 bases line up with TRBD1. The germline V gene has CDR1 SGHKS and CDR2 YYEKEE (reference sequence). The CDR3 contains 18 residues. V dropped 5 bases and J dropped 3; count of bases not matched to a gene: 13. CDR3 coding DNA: TGTGCCAGCAGTTTCACTCCGGGACAGGGGCCACCTAATGAAAAACTGTTTTTT. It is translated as CASSFTPGQGPPNEKLFF.

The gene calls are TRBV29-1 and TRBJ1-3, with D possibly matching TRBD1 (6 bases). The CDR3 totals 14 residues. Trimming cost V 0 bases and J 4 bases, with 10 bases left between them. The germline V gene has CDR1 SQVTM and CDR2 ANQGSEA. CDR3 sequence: CSVEDGGQGNTIYF. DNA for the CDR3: TGCAGCGTTGAAGATGGGGGGCAGGGAAACACCATATATTTT.

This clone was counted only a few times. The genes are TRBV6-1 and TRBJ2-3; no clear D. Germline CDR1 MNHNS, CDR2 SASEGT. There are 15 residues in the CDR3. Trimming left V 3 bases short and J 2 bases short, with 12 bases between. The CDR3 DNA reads TGTGCCAGCAGTGAGTCGATCTTAACCACAGATACGCAGTATTTT. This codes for CASSESILTTDTQYF.

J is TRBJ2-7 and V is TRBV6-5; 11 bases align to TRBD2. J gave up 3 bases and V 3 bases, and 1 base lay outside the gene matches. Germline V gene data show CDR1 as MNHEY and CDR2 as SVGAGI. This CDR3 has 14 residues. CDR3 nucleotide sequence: TGTGCCAGCAGTTATACTAGCGGGGGCTACGAGCAGTACTTC. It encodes CASSYTSGGYEQYF.

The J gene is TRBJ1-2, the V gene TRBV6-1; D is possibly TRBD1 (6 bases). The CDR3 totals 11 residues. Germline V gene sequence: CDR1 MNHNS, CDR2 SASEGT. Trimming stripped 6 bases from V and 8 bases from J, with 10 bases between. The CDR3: CASRRGGGYTF. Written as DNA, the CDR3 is TGTGCCAGCAGGAGGGGGGGCGGCTACACCTTC.

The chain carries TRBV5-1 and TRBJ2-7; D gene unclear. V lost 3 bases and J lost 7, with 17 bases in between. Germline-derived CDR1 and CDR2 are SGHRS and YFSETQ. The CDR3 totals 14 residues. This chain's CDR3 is CASSSNSLVLEQYF. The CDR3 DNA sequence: TGCGCCAGCAGCTCAAACAGTTTGGTTCTAGAGCAGTACTTC.

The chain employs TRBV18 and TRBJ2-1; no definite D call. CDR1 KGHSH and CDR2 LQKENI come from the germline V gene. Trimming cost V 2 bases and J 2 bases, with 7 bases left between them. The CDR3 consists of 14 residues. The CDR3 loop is CASSPAAAYNEQFF. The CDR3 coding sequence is TGTGCCAGCTCACCAGCGGCCGCCTACAATGAGCAGTTCTTC. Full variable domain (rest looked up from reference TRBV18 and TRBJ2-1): NAGVMQNPRHLVRRRGQEARLRCSPMKGHSHVYWYRQLPEEGLKFMVYLQKENIIDESGMPKERFSAEFPKEGPSILRIQQVVRGDSAAYFCASSPAAAYNEQFFGPGTRLTVL.

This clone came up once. The CDR3 coding sequence is TGCGCCAGCAGCTTGGCCGATAGTGCCACAGATACGCAGTATTTT. This gives the protein CASSLADSATDTQYF. The rearrangement links TRBV5-1 to TRBJ2-3; unclear D gene. V lost 0 bases, J lost 2 bases, and 10 bases lay in between. The germline V gene has CDR1 SGHRS and CDR2 YFSETQ. This CDR3 is 15 amino acids long.

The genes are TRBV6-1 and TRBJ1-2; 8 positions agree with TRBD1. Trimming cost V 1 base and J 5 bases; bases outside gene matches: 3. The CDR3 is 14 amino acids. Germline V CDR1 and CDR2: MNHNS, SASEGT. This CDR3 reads CASSEDRGGYGYTF. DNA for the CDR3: TGTGCCAGCAGTGAAGACAGGGGGGGGTATGGCTACACCTTC.

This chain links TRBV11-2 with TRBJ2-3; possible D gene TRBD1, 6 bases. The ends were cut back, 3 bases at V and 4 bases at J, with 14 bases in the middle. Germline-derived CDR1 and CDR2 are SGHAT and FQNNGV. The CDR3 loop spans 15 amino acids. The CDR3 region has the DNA TGTGCCAGCAGCTTTTCCGGACAGAGCGCAGATACGCAGTATTTT. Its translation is CASSFSGQSADTQYF. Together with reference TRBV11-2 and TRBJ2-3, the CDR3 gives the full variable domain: EAGVAQSPRYKIIEKRQSVAFWCNPISGHATLYWYQQILGQGPKLLIQFQNNGVVDDSQLPKDRFSAERLKGVDSTLKIQPAKLEDSAVYLCASSFSGQSADTQYFGPGTRLTVL.

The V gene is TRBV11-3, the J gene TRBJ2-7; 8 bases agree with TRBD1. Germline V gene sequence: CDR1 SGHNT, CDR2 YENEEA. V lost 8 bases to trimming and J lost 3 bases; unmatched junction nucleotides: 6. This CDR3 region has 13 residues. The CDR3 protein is CASATGAGYEQYF. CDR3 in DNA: TGTGCCAGCGCGACAGGGGCGGGCTACGAGCAGTACTTC.

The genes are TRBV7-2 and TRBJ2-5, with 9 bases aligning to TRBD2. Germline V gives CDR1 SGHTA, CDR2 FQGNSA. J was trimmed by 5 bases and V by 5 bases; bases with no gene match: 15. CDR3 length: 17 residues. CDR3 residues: CASSVAVAGEPWETQYF. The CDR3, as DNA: TGTGCCAGCAGCGTCGCGGTAGCGGGAGAGCCGTGGGAGACCCAGTACTTC.

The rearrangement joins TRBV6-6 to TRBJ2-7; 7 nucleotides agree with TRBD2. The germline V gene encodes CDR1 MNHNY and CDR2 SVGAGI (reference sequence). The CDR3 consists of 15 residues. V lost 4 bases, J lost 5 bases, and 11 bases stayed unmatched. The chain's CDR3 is CASSSPVGGNHEQYF. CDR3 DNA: TGTGCCAGCAGTTCCCCCGTGGGAGGGAACCACGAGCAGTACTTC.

CDR3: CASSQELNANYGYTF. DNA for the CDR3: TGCGCCAGCAGCCAAGAACTGAACGCTAACTATGGCTACACCTTC. The rearrangement joins TRBV4-3 to TRBJ1-2; D gene uncertain. The CDR3 runs 15 residues. CDR1 LGHNA and CDR2 YSLEER come from the germline V gene. Trimming left V 0 bases short and J 0 bases short, with 8 bases between.

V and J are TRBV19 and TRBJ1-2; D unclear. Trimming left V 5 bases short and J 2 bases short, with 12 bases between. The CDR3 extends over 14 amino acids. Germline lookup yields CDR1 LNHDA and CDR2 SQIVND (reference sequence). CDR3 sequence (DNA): TGTGCCAGTAGTGTACCGGGATTGAACTATGGCTACACCTTC. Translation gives CASSVPGLNYGYTF.